A single sample is the source of the 23 T cell receptor beta chains below, sequenced in a study of T cell changes during pregnancy in multiple sclerosis. Assay: immunoSEQ multiplex PCR; the TCRdb copy retains only in-frame clones and omits some. The sample has tens of thousands of clones; 80% to 95% are singletons. Specimen: CD4+ T cells from peripheral blood mononuclear cells, collected in the third trimester of pregnancy. These receptors were collected from a female donor with multiple sclerosis, enrolled in a pregnancy study.

This clone was recorded once. The chain is built from TRBV5-4 and TRBJ2-7; 9 nucleotides line up with TRBD2. The germline V gene has CDR1 SGHNT and CDR2 YYREEE (reference sequence). This CDR3 comprises 13 residues. The trim removed 4 bases at V and 4 bases at J, leaving 3 bases unmatched. This CDR3 is CASSTGLAYEQYF. CDR3 nucleotides: TGTGCCAGCAGCACAGGACTAGCGTACGAGCAGTACTTC.

The chain uses TRBV14 and TRBJ2-2; D is ambiguous. CDR1 is SGHDN, CDR2 FVKESK, per germline. This CDR3 comprises 15 residues. V dropped 1 base and J dropped 0 bases, with 6 bases sitting between them. CDR3 in amino acids: CASSQVNSNTGELFF. The DNA for the CDR3 is TGTGCCAGCAGCCAAGTTAACTCGAACACCGGGGAGCTGTTTTTT.

This chain links TRBV6-6 with TRBJ2-1; no reliable D call. The CDR3 sequence is 11 residues long. V lost 5 bases, J lost 6 bases, and 5 bases lay in between. The germline V gene has CDR1 MNHNY and CDR2 SVGAGI (reference sequence). The CDR3 bases are TGTGCCAGCAGTCCGAGCAATGAGCAGTTCTTC. Amino acid sequence: CASSPSNEQFF.

J is TRBJ2-5 and V is TRBV7-2; 8 nucleotides align to TRBD1. Germline loops: CDR1 SGHTA, CDR2 FQGNSA. This CDR3 comprises 14 residues. Trimming removed 1 base from V and 5 bases from J; junction bases left unmatched: 3. The CDR3 DNA reads as TGTGCCAGCAGCTTAGGACAGGGGACGGAGACCCAGTACTTC. Protein product: CASSLGQGTETQYF.

The chain links TRBV5-1 to TRBJ2-6; 7 bases agree with TRBD2. The CDR3 loop spans 18 amino acids. Germline lookup yields CDR1 SGHRS and CDR2 YFSETQ. The V and J ends lost 4 bases and 2 bases, in that order; junction bases with no gene match: 12. CDR3 sequence reads: CASSTWGGGRAGANVLTF. CDR3 sequence (DNA): TGCGCCAGCAGCACTTGGGGGGGTGGACGGGCTGGGGCCAACGTCCTGACTTTC.

The rearrangement links TRBV7-8 to TRBJ2-7; 11 nucleotides line up with TRBD2. V dropped 5 bases and J dropped 0; count of bases not matched to a gene: 15. Germline V lookup: CDR1 SGHVS, CDR2 FQNEAQ. The CDR3 has 19 residues. DNA of the CDR3: TGTGCCAGCAGCCCGACCGGGACTAGCGGAACCCCCCTCTCCTACGAGCAGTACTTC. Its protein is CASSPTGTSGTPLSYEQYF.

V usage is TRBV29-1 and J usage is TRBJ2-6, with D perhaps TRBD2 (6 bases). V lost 6 bases and J 0 bases, leaving 12 bases between the germline ends. This CDR3 has 15 amino acids. Germline assignment: CDR1 SQVTM and CDR2 ANQGSEA. The chain's CDR3 is CSVARGISGANVLTF. DNA of the CDR3: TGCAGCGTCGCCCGGGGGATCTCTGGGGCCAACGTCCTGACTTTC.

The chain recombines TRBV5-4 with TRBJ2-7; D not resolved. This CDR3 contains 14 residues. V was shortened by 4 bases and J by 4 bases, with 15 bases between the two germline ends. Germline CDR1 is SGHNT and CDR2 is YYREEE (reference sequence). The CDR3 DNA sequence: TGTGCCAGCAGCAATGACGGGTCGCGGTACGAGCAGTACTTC. As protein: CASSNDGSRYEQYF. The full variable domain, rest sourced from reference TRBV5-4 and TRBJ2-7, is ETGVTQSPTHLIKTRGQQVTLRCSSQSGHNTVSWYQQALGQGPQFIFQYYREEENGRGNFPPRFSGLQFPNYSSELNVNALELDDSALYLCASSNDGSRYEQYFGPGTRLTVT.

This clone was picked up one time. The rearrangement links TRBV5-5 to TRBJ1-5; 7 bases are shared with TRBD1. In germline, CDR1 is SGHKS, CDR2 YYEKEE (reference sequence). The CDR3 is made up of 15 amino acids. Unmatched junction bases numbered 6, after V lost 2 bases and J lost 4 bases. The CDR3 loop reads CASSFGTEYNQPQHF. For the CDR3, the DNA is TGTGCCAGCAGCTTCGGGACAGAGTATAATCAGCCCCAGCATTTT.

The rearrangement joins TRBV2 to TRBJ2-5, with TRBD2 matching over 8 bases. The germline gives CDR1 SNHLY, CDR2 FYNNEI. V dropped 1 base and J dropped 3; count of bases not matched to a gene: 7. The CDR3 runs 16 residues. The CDR3 DNA follows: TGTGCCAGCAGTGAAGGTTTAGGGACTAGGAAAGAGACCCAGTACTTC. Protein product: CASSEGLGTRKETQYF.

V is TRBV4-3 and J is TRBJ2-2, with D possibly matching TRBD1 (5 bases). The CDR3 has 19 amino acids. V gave up 4 bases and J gave up 5 bases, with 26 bases separating them. Germline CDR1 LGHNA, CDR2 YSLEER. The CDR3 loop is CASSRGTGRTDTPTGELFF. The CDR3 coding sequence is TGCGCCAGCAGCCGCGGTACGGGTAGGACGGACACGCCGACCGGGGAGCTGTTTTTT.

The chain carries TRBV5-1 and TRBJ2-1, with TRBD1 matching over 7 bases. Germline V gene data show CDR1 as SGHRS and CDR2 as YFSETQ. The CDR3 loop spans 16 amino acids. The V gene end was trimmed by 0 bases and the J gene end by 5 bases; junction bases not matched to a gene: 8. CDR3 in amino acids: CASSLAGDRRNNEQFF. The DNA of the CDR3 is TGCGCCAGCAGCTTGGCCGGGGACAGACGGAACAATGAGCAGTTCTTC.

The rearrangement joins TRBV5-6 to TRBJ2-1; 11 bases match TRBD2. Germline V gene sequence: CDR1 SGHDT, CDR2 YYEEEE. The ends lost 2 bases at V and 7 bases at J; junction bases unmatched: 5. This CDR3 comprises 15 residues. The CDR3 spells CASSFILAGGNEQFF. CDR3 sequence (DNA): TGTGCCAGCAGCTTTATCCTAGCGGGAGGAAATGAGCAGTTCTTC.

This sequence joins TRBV5-1 and TRBJ2-7; D is ambiguous. Germline assignment: CDR1 SGHRS and CDR2 YFSETQ. The V end lost 0 bases, the J end lost 2 bases, and 12 bases lay between the germline ends. This CDR3 spans 15 amino acids. In nucleotides, the CDR3 is TGCGCCAGCAGCTTGGACGCGGAACCGGCCTACGAGCAGTACTTC. It encodes CASSLDAEPAYEQYF.

The genes are TRBV25-1 and TRBJ2-2, with 10 bases identical to TRBD1. Germline V gene sequence: CDR1 MGHDK, CDR2 SYGVNS. The V and J ends lost 4 bases and 4 bases, in that order; junction bases with no gene match: 9. The CDR3 loop spans 17 amino acids. The CDR3 coding sequence is TGTGCCAGCAGTGTTAACCCAGGGACAGGGGCCACCGGGGAGCTGTTTTTT. Translated, it gives CASSVNPGTGATGELFF.

This chain uses TRBV14 with TRBJ2-1, with D possibly matching TRBD1 (8 bases). Trimming cost V 0 bases and J 10 bases, with 16 bases left between them. This CDR3 spans 15 amino acids. Germline CDR1 and CDR2: SGHDN and FVKESK. CDR3 protein: CASSQEVHRGGEQFF. The DNA for the CDR3 is TGTGCCAGCAGCCAAGAGGTACACAGGGGGGGAGAGCAGTTCTTC.

This chain joins TRBV5-6 and TRBJ1-4; 7 bases are a match to TRBD1. Germline CDR1 SGHDT, CDR2 YYEEEE. The V and J ends lost 3 bases and 8 bases, in that order; junction bases with no gene match: 7. The CDR3 length is 14 residues. The CDR3 sequence: CASSWDRTSEKLFF. The CDR3 nucleotides are TGTGCCAGCAGCTGGGACAGAACCTCCGAAAAACTGTTTTTT.

The V call is TRBV4-3, the J call TRBJ2-3; possibly TRBD2 for D (5 bases). This CDR3 comprises 17 residues. In germline, CDR1 is LGHNA, CDR2 YSLEER. Trimming shortened V by 0 bases and J by 2 bases, and 15 bases separated the two germline ends. DNA for the CDR3: TGCGCCAGCAGCCAAGATAATGGGTGGGAGTCCACAGATACGCAGTATTTT. It is translated as CASSQDNGWESTDTQYF.

The chain couples TRBV6-5 to TRBJ1-1; D is possibly TRBD1 (6 bases). This CDR3 is built from 15 residues. Germline V CDR1 and CDR2: MNHEY, SVGAGI. The V end was cut by 6 bases, the J end by 1 base, with 15 bases between. CDR3 coding DNA: TGTGCCAGCAGACGCGACGGACAGAAGAACACTGAAGCTTTCTTT. Protein: CASRRDGQKNTEAFF.

This chain connects TRBV12-5 to TRBJ2-1; D perhaps matches TRBD2 (5 bases). The CDR3 contains 11 residues. Germline CDR1 reads LGHNT; CDR2 reads FRNRAP. Trimming cost V 3 bases and J 8 bases, with 5 bases left between them. CDR3 loop: CASGLADEQFF. In DNA, the CDR3 is TGTGCTAGTGGTTTAGCGGATGAGCAGTTCTTC.

This clone showed up just once. V and J are TRBV19 and TRBJ2-5; TRBD2 matches at 7 bases. CDR3 length: 13 residues. In germline, CDR1 is LNHDA, CDR2 SQIVND (reference sequence). V dropped 6 bases and J dropped 4; count of bases not matched to a gene: 5. The CDR3 sequence is CASRGRAGETQYF. CDR3 nucleotides: TGTGCCAGTAGGGGGAGGGCTGGAGAGACCCAGTACTTC. Combining the CDR3 with reference TRBV19 and TRBJ2-5 gives the whole variable domain DGGITQSPKYLFRKEGQNVTLSCEQNLNHDAMYWYRQDPGQGLRLIYYSQIVNDFQKGDIAEGYSVSREKKESFPLTVTSAQKNPTAFYLCASRGRAGETQYFGPGTRLLVL.

The rearrangement joins TRBV18 to TRBJ2-3; 7 bases are a match to TRBD2. From germline, CDR1 is KGHSH and CDR2 LQKENI. The CDR3 length is 16 residues. V trimming: 3 bases; J trimming: 8 bases; junction bases outside the gene matches: 14. The CDR3 sequence: CASSPLDLAPGGTQYF. Written as DNA, the CDR3 is TGTGCCAGCTCACCTTTGGACCTGGCTCCGGGAGGTACGCAGTATTTT.

V gene TRBV7-2 combines with J gene TRBJ2-7; 7 bases align to TRBD2. V was clipped by 5 bases and J by 0 bases; unmatched bases: 4. This CDR3 contains 14 residues. CDR1 SGHTA and CDR2 FQGNSA come from the germline V gene. The CDR3 DNA is TGTGCCAGCAGCCTTAGCGGGTCCTCCTACGAGCAGTACTTC. Protein product: CASSLSGSSYEQYF.